This TCR beta chain was observed in a study of technical replicates of blood from several donors. Sequenced by immunoSEQ multiplex PCR; TCRdb stores in-frame clones only, minus some. In the table there are about 93,000 clones, 95% of which are singletons. The germline gives CDR1 GTSNPN, CDR2 SVGIG (reference sequence). The ends were cut back, 5 bases at V and 7 bases at J, with 14 bases in the middle. The CDR3 has 12 residues. The sequence was collected from a human donor in good health. Sequenced sample: T cells isolated from PBMCs. The V and J genes are TRBV30 and TRBJ1-2; D unresolved. This CDR3 reads CAWVLSEGGYTF. Here the CDR3 DNA reads TGTGCCTGGGTTCTATCCGAGGGTGGCTACACCTTC.